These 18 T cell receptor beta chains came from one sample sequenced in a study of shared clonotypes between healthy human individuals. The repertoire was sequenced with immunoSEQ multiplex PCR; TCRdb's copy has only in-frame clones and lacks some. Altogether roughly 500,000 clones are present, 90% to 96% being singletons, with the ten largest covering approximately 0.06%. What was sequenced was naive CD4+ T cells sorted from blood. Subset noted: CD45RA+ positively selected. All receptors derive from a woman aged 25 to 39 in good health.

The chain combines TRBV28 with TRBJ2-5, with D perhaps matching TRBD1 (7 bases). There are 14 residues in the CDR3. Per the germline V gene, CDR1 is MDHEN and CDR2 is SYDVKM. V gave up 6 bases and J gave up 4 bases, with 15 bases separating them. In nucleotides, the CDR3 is TGTGCCAGCAGAACGACAGGGCGGGGAGAGACCCAGTACTTC. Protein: CASRTTGRGETQYF. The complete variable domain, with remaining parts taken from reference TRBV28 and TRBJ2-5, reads DVKVTQSSRYLVKRTGEKVFLECVQDMDHENMFWYRQDPGLGLRLIYFSYDVKMKEKGDIPEGYSVSREKKERFSLILESASTNQTSMYLCASRTTGRGETQYFGPGTRLLVL.

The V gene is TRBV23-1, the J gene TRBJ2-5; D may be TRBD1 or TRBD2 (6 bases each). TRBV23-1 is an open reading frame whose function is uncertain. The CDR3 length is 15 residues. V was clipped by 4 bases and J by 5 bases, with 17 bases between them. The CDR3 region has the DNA TGCGCCAGCAGTCTTGGGGGGCGCCTCGAGGAGACCCAGTACTTC. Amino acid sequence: CASSLGGRLEETQYF.

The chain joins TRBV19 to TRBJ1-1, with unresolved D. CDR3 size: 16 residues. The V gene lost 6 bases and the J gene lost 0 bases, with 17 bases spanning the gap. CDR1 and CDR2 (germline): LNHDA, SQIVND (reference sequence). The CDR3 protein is CASSLFSSRMNTEAFF. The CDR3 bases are TGTGCCAGTAGCCTTTTTTCAAGTAGGATGAACACTGAAGCTTTCTTT.

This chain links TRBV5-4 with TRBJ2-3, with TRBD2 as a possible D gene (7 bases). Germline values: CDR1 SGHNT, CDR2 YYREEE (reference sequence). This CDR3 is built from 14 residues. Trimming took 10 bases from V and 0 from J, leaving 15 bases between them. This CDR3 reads CARRAGASTDTQYF. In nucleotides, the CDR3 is TGTGCCCGACGCGCGGGGGCTAGCACAGATACGCAGTATTTT.

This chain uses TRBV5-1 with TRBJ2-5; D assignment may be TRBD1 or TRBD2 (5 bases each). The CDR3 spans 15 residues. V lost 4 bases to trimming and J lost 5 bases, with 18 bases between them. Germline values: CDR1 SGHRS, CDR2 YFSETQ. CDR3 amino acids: CASSSDRGRGETQYF. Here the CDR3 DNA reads TGCGCCAGCAGCAGCGACAGAGGGAGAGGGGAGACCCAGTACTTC.

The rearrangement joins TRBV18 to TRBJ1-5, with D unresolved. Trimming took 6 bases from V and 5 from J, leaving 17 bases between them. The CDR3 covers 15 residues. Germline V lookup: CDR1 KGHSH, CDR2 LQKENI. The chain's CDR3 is CASSPEGLNDQPQHF. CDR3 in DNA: TGTGCCAGCTCTCCGGAAGGGCTTAATGATCAGCCCCAGCATTTT.

CDR3 coding DNA: TGCGCCAGCAGCTCTCCGGGGAGAGCGGCAGGCACAGATACGCAGTATTTT. This codes for CASSSPGRAAGTDTQYF. The chain recombines TRBV4-1 with TRBJ2-3; D might be TRBD2 (5 bases). Germline-derived CDR1 and CDR2 are MGHRA and YSYEKL. This CDR3 comprises 17 residues. Trimming shortened V by 5 bases and J by 1 base, and 19 bases separated the two germline ends.

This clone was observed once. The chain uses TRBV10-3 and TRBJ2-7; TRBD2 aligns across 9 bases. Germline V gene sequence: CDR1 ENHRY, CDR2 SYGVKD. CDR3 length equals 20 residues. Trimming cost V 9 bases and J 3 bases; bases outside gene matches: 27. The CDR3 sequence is CAIKLSPGQNPSSGSYEQYF. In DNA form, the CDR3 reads TGTGCCATTAAGCTATCTCCGGGACAGAATCCGAGTAGCGGGAGCTACGAGCAGTACTTC.

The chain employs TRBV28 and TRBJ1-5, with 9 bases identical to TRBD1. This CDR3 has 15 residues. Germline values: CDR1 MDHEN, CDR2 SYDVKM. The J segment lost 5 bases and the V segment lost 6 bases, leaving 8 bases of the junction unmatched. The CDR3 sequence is CASSRDRGGYQPQHF. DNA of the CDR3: TGTGCCAGCAGCCGAGACAGGGGGGGGTATCAGCCCCAGCATTTT.

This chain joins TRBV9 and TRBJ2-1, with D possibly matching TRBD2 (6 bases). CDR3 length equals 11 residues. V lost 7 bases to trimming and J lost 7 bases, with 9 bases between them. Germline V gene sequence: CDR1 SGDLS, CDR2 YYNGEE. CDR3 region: CASGGGNEQFF. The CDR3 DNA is TGTGCCAGCGGTGGGGGGAATGAGCAGTTCTTC.

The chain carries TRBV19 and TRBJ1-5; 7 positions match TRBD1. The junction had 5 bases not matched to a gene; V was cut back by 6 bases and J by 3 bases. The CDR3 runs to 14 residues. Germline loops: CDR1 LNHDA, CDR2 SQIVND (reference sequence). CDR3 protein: CASRIDRVNQPQHF. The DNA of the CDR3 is TGTGCCAGTAGGATTGACAGGGTCAATCAGCCCCAGCATTTT.

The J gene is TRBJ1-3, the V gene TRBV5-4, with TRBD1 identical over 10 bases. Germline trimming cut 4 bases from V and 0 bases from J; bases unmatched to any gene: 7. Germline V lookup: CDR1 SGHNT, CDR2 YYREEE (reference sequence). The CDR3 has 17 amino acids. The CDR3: CASSQGTGAASGNTIYF. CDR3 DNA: TGTGCCAGCAGCCAGGGGACAGGGGCCGCCTCTGGAAACACCATATATTTT.

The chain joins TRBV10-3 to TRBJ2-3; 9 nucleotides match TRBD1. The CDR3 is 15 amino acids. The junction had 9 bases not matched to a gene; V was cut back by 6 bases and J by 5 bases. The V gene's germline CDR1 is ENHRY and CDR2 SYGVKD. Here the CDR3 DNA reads TGTGCCATCAGCCCCATGGGACAGGGTGGAGATACGCAGTATTTT. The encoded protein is CAISPMGQGGDTQYF.

CDR3 DNA: TGTGCCAGTAGTAGACAGGGGCCAGATACGCAGTATTTT. Translated: CASSRQGPDTQYF. The chain joins TRBV19 to TRBJ2-3, with 8 bases fitting TRBD1. The CDR3 is 13 amino acids. J was trimmed by 4 bases and V by 4 bases; bases with no gene match: 1. Germline V gene lookup returns CDR1 LNHDA and CDR2 SQIVND (reference sequence).

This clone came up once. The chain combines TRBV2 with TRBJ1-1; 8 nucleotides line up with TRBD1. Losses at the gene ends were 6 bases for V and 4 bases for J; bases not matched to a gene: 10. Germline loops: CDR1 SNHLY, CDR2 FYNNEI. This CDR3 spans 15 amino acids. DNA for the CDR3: TGTGCCAGCAGAGGAGGGGACAGGAGAAGCACTGAAGCTTTCTTT. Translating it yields CASRGGDRRSTEAFF.

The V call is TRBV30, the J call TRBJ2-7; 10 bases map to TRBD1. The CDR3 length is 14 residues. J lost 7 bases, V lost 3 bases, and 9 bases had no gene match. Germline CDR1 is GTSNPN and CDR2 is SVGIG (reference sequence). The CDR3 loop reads CAWRETGGSEEQYF. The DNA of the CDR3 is TGTGCCTGGAGGGAGACAGGGGGCTCTGAAGAGCAGTACTTC.

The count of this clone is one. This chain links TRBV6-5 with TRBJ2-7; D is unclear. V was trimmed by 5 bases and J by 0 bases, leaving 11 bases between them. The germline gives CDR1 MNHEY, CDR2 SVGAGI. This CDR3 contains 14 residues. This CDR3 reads CASSMASSSYEQYF. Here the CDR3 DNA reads TGTGCCAGCAGTATGGCATCGAGCTCCTACGAGCAGTACTTC.

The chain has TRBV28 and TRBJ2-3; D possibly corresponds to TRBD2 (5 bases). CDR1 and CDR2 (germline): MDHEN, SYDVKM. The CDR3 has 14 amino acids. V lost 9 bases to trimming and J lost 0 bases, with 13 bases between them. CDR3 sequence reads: CASGASTSTDTQYF. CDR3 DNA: TGTGCCAGTGGCGCTAGCACTAGCACAGATACGCAGTATTTT.